Each of the 32 T cell receptor beta chains below was sequenced from the same sample in a study of technical replicates of blood from several donors. Here immunoSEQ multiplex PCR was the method, and the copy in TCRdb shows in-frame clones only, minus some. The sample contains 55,000 to 70,000 clones, over 85% of which appear only once. Input material: PBMCs. The receptors stem from a human donor in good health. Some clones in this sample may be carry-over from other donors' samples.

The V call is TRBV7-9, the J call TRBJ1-4; 7 bases agree with TRBD1. From germline, CDR1 is SEHNR and CDR2 FQNEAQ (reference sequence). V shed 6 bases and J 4 bases; nucleotides not matched to a gene: 8. This CDR3 spans 15 amino acids. CDR3 residues: CASSQPRDSNEKLFF. CDR3 DNA sequence: TGTGCCAGCAGTCAACCCCGGGACAGTAATGAAAAACTGTTTTTT.

The rearrangement joins TRBV6-1 to TRBJ2-5; 12 nucleotides match TRBD2. The germline gives CDR1 MNHNS, CDR2 SASEGT. Trimming at V came to 8 bases and at J to 0 bases, leaving 1 base not matched to a gene. The CDR3 runs to 14 residues. This CDR3 reads CASGLAGHQETQYF. The CDR3 DNA is TGTGCCAGCGGACTAGCGGGACACCAAGAGACCCAGTACTTC.

The count of this clone is one. The gene calls are TRBV6-6 and TRBJ1-2; perhaps TRBD1 as D (6 bases). V was clipped by 6 bases and J by 7 bases, with 21 bases between them. The germline gives CDR1 MNHNY, CDR2 SVGAGI (reference sequence). The CDR3 sequence is 15 residues long. CDR3 protein: CASRGTGTFAAGYTF. The CDR3 DNA follows: TGTGCCAGCAGAGGAACAGGGACCTTCGCGGCTGGCTACACCTTC.

V usage is TRBV25-1 and J usage is TRBJ2-1, with TRBD1 as a possible D gene (5 bases). The CDR3 extends over 15 amino acids. The germline V gene has CDR1 MGHDK and CDR2 SYGVNS. The germline V and J ends were trimmed by 4 bases and 8 bases, with 18 bases remaining between them. CDR3 in DNA: TGTGCCAGCAGTGGCCTAGGCCGGATCAGGGATGAGCAGTTCTTC. This sequence encodes CASSGLGRIRDEQFF.

V usage is TRBV11-2 and J usage is TRBJ2-2, with 10 positions matching TRBD1. Trimming at V came to 5 bases and at J to 7 bases, leaving 13 bases not matched to a gene. CDR3 length: 17 amino acids. The germline V gene encodes CDR1 SGHAT and CDR2 FQNNGV. The CDR3 nucleotides are TGTGCCAGCAGCCCCCGGGGCGAGACAGGGGGCATCGGGGAGCTGTTTTTT. Protein: CASSPRGETGGIGELFF.

The genes are TRBV25-1 and TRBJ2-2, with D possibly TRBD1 on 5 matching bases. In germline, CDR1 is MGHDK, CDR2 SYGVNS. CDR3 length: 13 residues. The V end was cut by 6 bases, the J end by 1 base, with 6 bases between. CDR3 nucleotides: TGTGCCAGCAGACAGGAGAACACCGGGGAGCTGTTTTTT. It specifies CASRQENTGELFF.

The chain has TRBV5-1 and TRBJ1-1; maybe TRBD1 (5 bases). Trimming took 0 bases from V and 1 from J, leaving 10 bases between them. The CDR3 loop spans 15 amino acids. From germline, CDR1 is SGHRS and CDR2 YFSETQ. This CDR3 reads CASSLGGLTNTEAFF. DNA for the CDR3: TGCGCCAGCAGCTTGGGGGGACTTACGAACACTGAAGCTTTCTTT. The variable domain in full, completed from reference TRBV5-1 and TRBJ1-1, reads KAGVTQTPRYLIKTRGQQVTLSCSPISGHRSVSWYQQTPGQGLQFLFEYFSETQRNKGNFPGRFSGRQFSNSRSEMNVSTLELGDSALYLCASSLGGLTNTEAFFGQGTRLTVV.

This clone occurred once. This may be a read error, as it is one base from a much larger clone. Distinct nucleotide sequences in the sample also encode this CDR3. The V and J genes are TRBV5-1 and TRBJ2-1, with a possible D match to TRBD2 (7 bases). This CDR3 spans 14 amino acids. CDR1 is SGHRS, CDR2 YFSETQ, per germline. Deletions cut 2 bases from V and 4 bases from J, with 10 bases between. CDR3 loop: CASSLGGGYNEQFF. CDR3 coding DNA: TGCGCCAGCAGCTTAGGGGGGGGGTACAATGAGCAGTTCTTC.

This chain links TRBV4-2 with TRBJ2-2; 10 bases agree with TRBD2. After removal of 1 base from V and 3 bases from J, the junction contained 5 bases not matched to a gene. The CDR3 contains 17 residues. Germline V gene lookup returns CDR1 LGHNA and CDR2 YNFKEQ. The CDR3 loop reads CASSQGPAGGHTGELFF. The CDR3 DNA is TGTGCCAGCAGCCAAGGGCCAGCGGGAGGGCACACCGGGGAGCTGTTTTTT.

The chain links TRBV7-9 to TRBJ2-7, with D unresolved. Between the trimmed V and J ends, which lost 0 bases and 4 bases, there was a span of 13 bases. The length of the CDR3 is 15 residues. The germline V gene has CDR1 SEHNR and CDR2 FQNEAQ (reference sequence). The CDR3 loop is CASSLAAGTTYEQYF. In DNA, the CDR3 is TGTGCCAGCAGCTTAGCGGCCGGCACGACATACGAGCAGTACTTC.

The chain links TRBV2 to TRBJ1-1, with D unclear. Germline lookup yields CDR1 SNHLY and CDR2 FYNNEI. The CDR3 spans 13 residues. V dropped 8 bases and J dropped 0 bases, with 10 bases sitting between them. CDR3 protein: CASAGNVNTEAFF. The CDR3 bases are TGTGCCAGCGCCGGGAATGTGAACACTGAAGCTTTCTTT.

The chain recombines TRBV25-1 with TRBJ2-3; 11 bases align to TRBD2. Germline V gene lookup returns CDR1 MGHDK and CDR2 SYGVNS. J was trimmed by 3 bases and V by 4 bases; bases with no gene match: 6. The length of the CDR3 is 16 residues. CDR3 sequence reads: CASSAGLAVGTDTQYF. In DNA, the CDR3 is TGTGCCAGCAGTGCGGGACTAGCGGTGGGAACAGATACGCAGTATTTT.

The chain carries TRBV30 and TRBJ2-3; tentative D call: TRBD2 (5 bases). The V and J ends lost 4 bases and 6 bases respectively, with 11 bases between them. The CDR3 consists of 12 residues. Per germline, CDR1 GTSNPN and CDR2 SVGIG (reference sequence). The CDR3 DNA reads TGTGCCTGGACGGGGTCCAAGGATACGCAGTATTTT. It specifies CAWTGSKDTQYF.

This rearrangement joins TRBV5-6 to TRBJ1-5; TRBD1 aligns across 10 bases. Germline V gene sequence: CDR1 SGHDT, CDR2 YYEEEE. This CDR3 contains 15 residues. Trimming at V came to 0 bases and at J to 6 bases, leaving 3 bases not matched to a gene. The CDR3 region is CASSLGDRGGQPQHF. CDR3 nucleotides: TGTGCCAGCAGCTTGGGGGACAGGGGTGGTCAGCCCCAGCATTTT.

The V call is TRBV19, the J call TRBJ1-6, with 9 bases lining up with TRBD1. Germline V gives CDR1 LNHDA, CDR2 SQIVND (reference sequence). V lost 4 bases to trimming and J lost 5 bases; unmatched junction nucleotides: 3. The CDR3 has 15 residues. CDR3 DNA: TGTGCCAGTAGTACCCGGACAGGGGATAATTCACCCCTCCACTTT. This gives the protein CASSTRTGDNSPLHF.

The chain has TRBV12-1 and TRBJ2-6; the table assigns TRBD1, which was not confirmed against the DNA. TRBV12-1 is classified as a pseudogene. The CDR3 is made up of 13 amino acids. The CDR3 sequence: CASNEDRGNVLTF. In DNA form, the CDR3 reads TGTGCCAGCAACGAGGACAGGGGGAACGTCCTGACTTTC.

The V gene is TRBV5-5, the J gene TRBJ2-3; 9 bases align to TRBD2. The length of the CDR3 is 17 residues. In germline, CDR1 is SGHKS, CDR2 YYEKEE (reference sequence). V shed 0 bases and J 5 bases; nucleotides not matched to a gene: 10. The DNA of the CDR3 is TGTGCCAGCAGCTTGGCCCTTAGCGGGAGAGGGGTAGATACGCAGTATTTT. Amino acids: CASSLALSGRGVDTQYF.

The chain combines TRBV12-5 with TRBJ1-2; 7 nucleotides agree with TRBD1. The germline gives CDR1 LGHNT, CDR2 FRNRAP. Trimming at V came to 6 bases and at J to 8 bases, leaving 9 bases not matched to a gene. The CDR3 has 13 residues. CDR3 residues: CASGPTGAGGYTF. The CDR3 coding sequence is TGTGCTAGTGGCCCAACAGGGGCAGGAGGCTACACCTTC. Based on the CDR3 plus reference TRBV12-5 and TRBJ1-2, the full variable domain is DARVTQTPRHKVTEMGQEVTMRCQPILGHNTVFWYRQTMMQGLELLAYFRNRAPLDDSGMPKDRFSAEMPDATLATLKIQPSEPRDSAVYFCASGPTGAGGYTFGSGTRLTVV.

CDR3 sequence: CASSPPSDSGGAFF. CDR3 coding DNA: TGTGCCAGCTCACCACCGTCGGACAGTGGTGGCGCTTTCTTT. This rearrangement joins TRBV18 to TRBJ1-1; D is perhaps TRBD1 (6 bases). The V gene's germline CDR1 is KGHSH and CDR2 LQKENI. The length of the CDR3 is 14 residues. Trimming stripped 0 bases from V and 11 bases from J, with 16 bases between.

This sequence joins TRBV5-4 and TRBJ2-7; 7 bases line up with TRBD2. Germline assignment: CDR1 SGHNT and CDR2 YYREEE (reference sequence). The V and J ends lost 4 bases and 5 bases, in that order; junction bases with no gene match: 12. The CDR3 runs to 15 residues. The CDR3 DNA is TGTGCCAGCAGCATTGGGAGTGGGCGGGAGAACGAGCAGTACTTC. Its protein is CASSIGSGRENEQYF.

The chain joins TRBV6-5 to TRBJ2-5, with D unclear. Germline V gene lookup returns CDR1 MNHEY and CDR2 SVGAGI. The CDR3 extends over 14 amino acids. V was trimmed by 1 base and J by 0 bases, leaving 6 bases between them. CDR3 sequence: CASSYLTDQETQYF. Here the CDR3 DNA reads TGTGCCAGCAGTTACTTAACAGACCAAGAGACCCAGTACTTC.

The chain uses TRBV5-1 and TRBJ2-3, with D unresolved. CDR1 is SGHRS and CDR2 is YFSETQ in the germline V gene. The CDR3 length is 15 residues. With 4 bases removed from V and 4 bases from J, the gap between germline ends came to 16 bases. The CDR3 sequence: CASSLSVPFSDTQYF. CDR3 coding DNA: TGCGCCAGCAGCCTCTCGGTACCTTTCTCAGATACGCAGTATTTT.

The CDR3 sequence: CAISVDRDYSNQPQHF. The CDR3 DNA follows: TGTGCCATCAGTGTGGACAGGGATTATAGCAATCAGCCCCAGCATTTT. The chain joins TRBV10-3 to TRBJ1-5; 8 bases are a match to TRBD1. This CDR3 comprises 16 residues. Germline CDR1 is ENHRY and CDR2 is SYGVKD. With 4 bases clipped from V and 0 bases from J, the junction kept 5 bases outside the gene matches.

V usage is TRBV6-5 and J usage is TRBJ1-1; D is ambiguous. The V end lost 3 bases, the J end lost 1 base, and 6 bases lay between the germline ends. CDR1 and CDR2 from the germline V gene are MNHEY and SVGAGI. This CDR3 has 13 residues. CDR3 sequence: CASSYQANTEAFF. CDR3 DNA: TGTGCCAGCAGTTATCAGGCGAACACTGAAGCTTTCTTT.

The J gene is TRBJ2-3, the V gene TRBV5-1; 15 bases line up with TRBD2. This CDR3 is built from 16 residues. The germline CDR1 and CDR2 sequences are SGHRS and YFSETQ. V was clipped by 3 bases and J by 5 bases; unmatched bases: 4. CDR3 sequence: CASSSRTSGGVDTQYF. CDR3 bases: TGCGCCAGCAGCTCTCGGACTAGCGGGGGGGTAGATACGCAGTATTTT.

The chain joins TRBV9 to TRBJ2-3; 14 bases are a match to TRBD2. CDR3 size: 15 residues. Unmatched junction bases numbered 2, after V lost 3 bases and J lost 5 bases. Germline lookup yields CDR1 SGDLS and CDR2 YYNGEE. The CDR3 spells CASSGGTSGGDTQYF. The CDR3 coding sequence is TGTGCCAGCAGCGGGGGGACTAGCGGGGGAGATACGCAGTATTTT.

The V call is TRBV5-1, the J call TRBJ1-1; the match to TRBD1 covers 8 bases. The CDR3 sequence is 16 residues long. From germline, CDR1 is SGHRS and CDR2 YFSETQ. V was clipped by 3 bases and J by 2 bases; unmatched bases: 9. CDR3 DNA: TGCGCCAGCAGCTCGACGGCAGGGGGCAGAAACACTGAAGCTTTCTTT. Its translation is CASSSTAGGRNTEAFF.

This clone was counted a single time. The chain combines TRBV7-2 with TRBJ2-7; D is perhaps TRBD2 (5 bases). Trimming pared 2 bases from V and 6 bases from J, leaving 23 bases between. This CDR3 contains 17 residues. Germline V gives CDR1 SGHTA, CDR2 FQGNSA. CDR3 nucleotides: TGTGCCAGCAGCTTAATCACGTCGGGGTCTCGGGGTGGCGAGCAGTACTTC. This encodes CASSLITSGSRGGEQYF.

The gene calls are TRBV10-3 and TRBJ1-2, with a weak D call TRBD1 (5 bases). Trimming took off 2 bases at V and 8 bases at J, with 12 bases between the two ends. CDR3 length: 13 residues. Germline-derived CDR1 and CDR2 are ENHRY and SYGVKD. The DNA for the CDR3 is TGTGCCATCAGTGAGGTTCAGGGCGGCGGCTACACCTTC. This codes for CAISEVQGGGYTF.

V gene TRBV28 combines with J gene TRBJ1-4, with TRBD1 identical over 8 bases. There are 15 residues in the CDR3. The V and J ends lost 6 bases and 3 bases, in that order; junction bases with no gene match: 6. Germline V gives CDR1 MDHEN, CDR2 SYDVKM. As DNA, the CDR3 is TGTGCCAGCAGAAACAGGGGGAAGGCTAATGAAAAACTGTTTTTT. Its protein is CASRNRGKANEKLFF.

Relative to its sample, this clone is medium-sized. The V and J genes are TRBV11-2 and TRBJ2-1, with 14 bases identical to TRBD2. The CDR3 totals 19 residues. With 5 bases clipped from V and 12 bases from J, the junction kept 21 bases outside the gene matches. CDR1 and CDR2 (germline): SGHAT, FQNNGV. The chain's CDR3 is CASSDSWGIRTSGGKGQFF. The DNA for the CDR3 is TGTGCCAGCAGCGATAGTTGGGGTATTAGGACTAGCGGGGGGAAGGGGCAGTTCTTC.

The chain recombines TRBV21-1 with TRBJ1-1; TRBD1, as called in the table, went unchecked against the DNA. TRBV21-1 corresponds to a pseudogene. This CDR3 comprises 19 residues. This CDR3 reads CASSRSGVGQGVMNTEAFF. DNA for the CDR3: TGTGCCAGCAGCAGAAGCGGCGTTGGGCAGGGGGTGATGAACACTGAAGCTTTCTTT.